The 22 T cell receptor beta chains presented below share a single source sample, sequenced in a study of blood T cell repertoires in COVID-19. Clones were sequenced by immunoSEQ multiplex PCR, and TCRdb holds only the in-frame ones, with some missing. The repertoire has 160,000 or so clones, roughly four fifths of them found once; the top ten carry around 20%. The specimen sequenced was peripheral blood. These receptors were collected from a woman older than 75 with acute or convalescent COVID-19.

The rearrangement uses TRBV27 and TRBJ1-1; no clear D gene. Germline V gene sequence: CDR1 MNHEY, CDR2 SMNVEV (reference sequence). V was shortened by 3 bases and J by 10 bases, with 15 bases between the two germline ends. This CDR3 contains 13 residues. The CDR3 bases are TGTGCCAGCAGTTTCCCGGGGAGGGAGGTAGCTTTCTTT. Translation gives CASSFPGREVAFF.

In this sample, this clone turned up a few times. This chain links TRBV29-1 with TRBJ2-1; D is uncertain. Germline-derived CDR1 and CDR2 are SQVTM and ANQGSEA. The CDR3 spans 12 residues. V lost 7 bases and J 5 bases, leaving 12 bases between the germline ends. DNA for the CDR3: TGCAGCGCAGCCGGAGTACACAATGAGCAGTTCTTC. It encodes CSAAGVHNEQFF.

This sequence joins TRBV5-4 and TRBJ2-7; the match to TRBD2 covers 12 bases. CDR1 is SGHNT and CDR2 is YYREEE in the germline V gene (reference sequence). This CDR3 is built from 15 residues. Trimming at V came to 2 bases and at J to 6 bases, leaving 6 bases not matched to a gene. CDR3 DNA sequence: TGTGCCAGCAGCTTTCTAGCGGGAGGGCGCGGCGAGCAGTACTTC. This gives the protein CASSFLAGGRGEQYF.

As DNA, the CDR3 is TGTGCCAGCAGCACGGCAAGGGGTCCCTCCTACGAGCAGTACTTC. This translates into CASSTARGPSYEQYF. The J gene is TRBJ2-7, the V gene TRBV28; maybe TRBD1 (5 bases). Trimming left V 6 bases short and J 0 bases short, with 15 bases between. The length of the CDR3 is 15 residues. CDR1 is MDHEN and CDR2 is SYDVKM in the germline V gene.

This clone occurred a few times. The chain links TRBV2 to TRBJ1-1; D gene uncertain. V was shortened by 8 bases and J by 4 bases, with 11 bases between the two germline ends. The CDR3 covers 12 residues. Germline V gene lookup returns CDR1 SNHLY and CDR2 FYNNEI. Written as DNA, the CDR3 is TGTGCCAGCCGGCGGTATATCACTGAAGCTTTCTTT. This codes for CASRRYITEAFF.

The gene calls are TRBV6-5 and TRBJ1-2; D is unresolved. This CDR3 has 14 residues. The V and J ends lost 8 bases and 5 bases respectively, with 18 bases between them. Germline V gene sequence: CDR1 MNHEY, CDR2 SVGAGI. CDR3 in amino acids: CASLPIGQPYGYTF. In DNA, the CDR3 is TGTGCCAGCCTCCCTATTGGGCAGCCATATGGCTACACCTTC.

This chain uses TRBV9 with TRBJ2-3; no reliable D call. Germline values: CDR1 SGDLS, CDR2 YYNGEE. The CDR3 has 14 amino acids. Trimming pared 0 bases from V and 3 bases from J, leaving 8 bases between. The CDR3 reads CASSVGGWTDTQYF. The CDR3 DNA follows: TGTGCCAGCAGCGTAGGCGGCTGGACAGATACGCAGTATTTT.

The rearrangement joins TRBV5-1 to TRBJ1-5; no clear D gene. Germline V gene sequence: CDR1 SGHRS, CDR2 YFSETQ. V lost 2 bases and J 4 bases, leaving 10 bases between the germline ends. This CDR3 contains 14 residues. For the CDR3, the DNA is TGCGCCAGCAGCTTAGAGACAATGAATCAGCCCCAGCATTTT. It codes for CASSLETMNQPQHF.

This chain connects TRBV3-1 (or the pseudogene TRBV3-2) to TRBJ2-7; TRBD2 agrees at 13 bases. CDR1 is LGHDT, CDR2 YNNKEL, per germline (reference sequence). Losses at the gene ends were 4 bases for V and 7 bases for J; bases not matched to a gene: 4. The CDR3 loop spans 14 amino acids. CDR3 sequence: CASSRLAGGGEQYF. CDR3 bases: TGTGCCAGCAGCCGACTAGCGGGAGGAGGGGAGCAGTACTTC.

This clone appeared a single time. The chain recombines TRBV7-8 with TRBJ2-3, with TRBD2 matching 9 bases. The CDR3 is 14 residues long. Trimming took 11 bases from V and 3 from J; bases not matched to a gene: 9. Germline CDR1 reads SGHVS; CDR2 reads FQNEAQ. The CDR3 DNA is TGTGCCTCGGCCGTCGCGGGGGGGACAGATACGCAGTATTTT. It translates to CASAVAGGTDTQYF.

The chain couples TRBV11-1 to TRBJ2-3; 10 nucleotides agree with TRBD2. This CDR3 has 16 residues. CDR1 and CDR2 (germline): SGHAT, FQDESV (reference sequence). V trimming: 5 bases; J trimming: 1 base; junction bases outside the gene matches: 6. DNA for the CDR3: TGTGCCAGCAGCCGAGGACTAGCGGTTGGCACAGATACGCAGTATTTT. It translates to CASSRGLAVGTDTQYF.

Worth noting for this clone: At one end the junction does not follow the germline gene, possibly because of a read error. DNA for the CDR3: TGTGCTAGCAGCCTAGGGGAGTTGGGCACAGATACGCAGTATTTT. As protein: CASSLGELGTDTQYF. The V and J genes are TRBV7-7 and TRBJ2-3; either TRBD1 or TRBD2 may fit D (5 bases each). Germline V lookup: CDR1 SSHAT, CDR2 FNYEAQ (reference sequence). The CDR3 runs to 15 residues.

V gene TRBV19 combines with J gene TRBJ2-7; tentative D call: TRBD1 (6 bases). The CDR3 spans 12 residues. Trimming took 4 bases from V and 4 from J, leaving 8 bases between them. Germline CDR1 LNHDA, CDR2 SQIVND (reference sequence). Here the CDR3 DNA reads TGTGCCAGTAGTAGGACAGATTACGAGCAGTACTTC. Protein: CASSRTDYEQYF. The entire variable domain, with the rest obtained from reference TRBV19 and TRBJ2-7, is as follows: DGGITQSPKYLFRKEGQNVTLSCEQNLNHDAMYWYRQDPGQGLRLIYYSQIVNDFQKGDIAEGYSVSREKKESFPLTVTSAQKNPTAFYLCASSRTDYEQYFGPGTRLTVT.

The chain uses TRBV18 and TRBJ2-4; 9 positions match TRBD1. J lost 9 bases, V lost 0 bases, and 9 bases had no gene match. The CDR3 is 16 residues long. Germline CDR1 KGHSH, CDR2 LQKENI. The CDR3: CASSPPIRQGEGIQYF. The CDR3 coding sequence is TGTGCCAGCTCACCACCGATTCGACAGGGGGAGGGCATTCAGTACTTC.

The chain couples TRBV6-2 or TRBV6-3 to TRBJ2-5; possible D gene TRBD2, 6 bases. The CDR3 covers 12 residues. Trimming pared 5 bases from V and 5 bases from J, leaving 9 bases between. The germline gives CDR1 MNHEY, CDR2 SVGEGT. The DNA of the CDR3 is TGTGCCAGCAGTAAAGGAGGGGAGACCCAGTACTTC. Translation gives CASSKGGETQYF.

This rearrangement joins TRBV6-5 to TRBJ1-2, with 8 bases aligning to TRBD1. Germline V gene sequence: CDR1 MNHEY, CDR2 SVGAGI. The V gene end was trimmed by 6 bases and the J gene end by 5 bases; junction bases not matched to a gene: 5. The CDR3 extends over 13 amino acids. The chain's CDR3 is CASRGTGAYGYTF. Here the CDR3 DNA reads TGTGCCAGCAGAGGGACAGGAGCTTATGGCTACACCTTC.

V and J are TRBV4-3 and TRBJ1-1, with TRBD1 matching 9 bases. V lost 5 bases and J lost 5; bases outside the gene matches: 15. Looked up from germline, CDR1 is LGHNA and CDR2 is YSLEER. The CDR3 loop spans 17 amino acids. CDR3 sequence reads: CASSFTDWTGERTEAFF. DNA for the CDR3: TGCGCCAGCAGCTTTACTGATTGGACAGGGGAGAGAACTGAAGCTTTCTTT.

This clone showed up just a few times. The chain employs TRBV19 and TRBJ1-5; TRBD1 matches at 10 bases. Germline lookup yields CDR1 LNHDA and CDR2 SQIVND (reference sequence). This CDR3 spans 15 amino acids. With V trimmed by 5 bases and J by 4 bases, 5 bases remained unmatched. DNA for the CDR3: TGTGCCAGTAGTGTCGGGACAGGGGTGAATCAGCCCCAGCATTTT. This codes for CASSVGTGVNQPQHF. Variable domain in full (rest from reference TRBV19 and TRBJ1-5): DGGITQSPKYLFRKEGQNVTLSCEQNLNHDAMYWYRQDPGQGLRLIYYSQIVNDFQKGDIAEGYSVSREKKESFPLTVTSAQKNPTAFYLCASSVGTGVNQPQHFGDGTRLSIL.

This clone was observed a single time. CDR3 bases: TGTGCCAGCAACAGCGGGGCAGAGAACACTGAAGCTTTCTTT. Translating gives CASNSGAENTEAFF. V is TRBV28 and J is TRBJ1-1, with a tentative D call TRBD1 (5 bases). V lost 7 bases, J lost 1 base, and 13 bases lay in between. The CDR3 is made up of 14 amino acids. Germline CDR1 reads MDHEN; CDR2 reads SYDVKM.

The chain has TRBV19 and TRBJ2-1; D gene ambiguous. V lost 6 bases to trimming and J lost 0 bases, with 21 bases between them. The CDR3 totals 18 residues. Germline assignment: CDR1 LNHDA and CDR2 SQIVND (reference sequence). The CDR3 protein is CASRNSFRRRSSYNEQFF. The CDR3 nucleotides are TGTGCCAGTAGAAACAGTTTCCGTCGGCGTTCCTCCTACAATGAGCAGTTCTTC.

This clone was observed many times. DNA of the CDR3: TGCAGCGTTAGAGCTAGGCGGACAGACTATGGCTACACCTTC. It encodes CSVRARRTDYGYTF. This sequence joins TRBV29-1 and TRBJ1-2, with D tentatively TRBD1 (6 bases). The CDR3 loop spans 14 amino acids. Trimming took off 5 bases at V and 3 bases at J, with 16 bases between the two ends. The germline gives CDR1 SQVTM, CDR2 ANQGSEA.

This clone rates as medium-sized (0.01 to 0.1%). CDR3 nucleotides: TGTGCCAGCAGCGTAGGGCATAGCGGCGGCTCCTACGAGCAGTACTTC. Amino acids: CASSVGHSGGSYEQYF. V gene TRBV9 combines with J gene TRBJ2-7, with D tentatively TRBD2 (6 bases). CDR3 length equals 16 residues. Germline V gives CDR1 SGDLS, CDR2 YYNGEE. V was trimmed by 0 bases and J by 0 bases, leaving 13 bases between them. The variable domain in full, with the rest retrieved from reference TRBV9 and TRBJ2-7, is DSGVTQTPKHLITATGQRVTLRCSPRSGDLSVYWYQQSLDQGLQFLIQYYNGEERAKGNILERFSAQQFPDLHSELNLSSLELGDSALYFCASSVGHSGGSYEQYFGPGTRLTVT.